This T cell receptor (beta chain) stems from a study of blood T cell repertoires in COVID-19. Overall study: Acute and convalescent COVID-19 samples came from the United States, Italy and Spain. T cells, B-cell-depleted T cells, or PBMCs provided the cDNA or gDNA that served as material.

Authors' data handling: Estimated nucleated cell counts came from reference gene primer amplification. Produced via immunoSEQ multiplex PCR; TCRdb's table is partial and in-frame only. That table supplies the V and J calls and clone size; D and trimming were determined from the DNA. The sample contains roughly 330,000 clones, 70% to 90% of which appear only once. V was clipped by 6 bases and J by 5 bases; unmatched bases: 6. Germline CDR1 SQVTM, CDR2 ANQGSEA. The CDR3 length is 12 residues. The participants were between about 18 and 100 years old and came from under 25 US areas. This clonotype was obtained from a woman under 30 who had recovered from COVID-19. The sample comprised PBMCs or T cells enriched from blood (not recorded which). The chain has TRBV29-1 and TRBJ2-5, with 7 positions matching TRBD1. This CDR3 is CSVRQGRETQYF. The CDR3 DNA is TGCAGCGTCCGACAGGGTAGGGAGACCCAGTACTTC.